In its sample, the clone carrying this T cell receptor beta chain was seen a few times. Its antigen remains unidentified. Regions amplified from RNA transcripts were the TCR beta CDR3 regions. The HTBI primer set was used in a first-round RT-PCR of the TCR CDR3. TCRdb used MiXCR to reprocess the multiplex PCR reads, holding one entry per CDR3 protein. The data hold hundreds of thousands of distinct CDR3 sequences, with about 45% observed a single time. This record comes from a study of T cells in Graves' hyperthyroidism and ophthalmopathy. Findings and limits, study-wide: Ophthalmopathy and stable hyperthyroidism were told apart by a 13 V-J model.

The receptor's source is an adult man with Graves' disease, either hyperthyroidism or ophthalmopathy (not recorded which). The sequencing sample was made of peripheral blood or thyroid tissue (not recorded which).

CDR3 nucleotides: TGTGCCAGCAGCCAAGTGTCAGCGGGGGATACCTACGAGCAGTACTTC. Its translation is CASSQVSAGDTYEQYF. The V and J genes are TRBV7-9 and TRBJ2-7; 8 bases are shared with TRBD2. Unmatched junction bases numbered 11, after V lost 5 bases and J lost 2 bases. This CDR3 spans 16 amino acids. Germline CDR1 and CDR2: SEHNR and FQNEAQ (reference sequence). Combining the CDR3 with reference TRBV7-9 and TRBJ2-7 gives the whole variable domain DTGVSQNPRHKITKRGQNVTFRCDPISEHNRLYWYRQTLGQGPEFLTYFQNEAQLEKSRLLSDRFSAERPKGSFSTLEIQRTEQGDSAMYLCASSQVSAGDTYEQYFGPGTRLTVT.